This T cell receptor (beta chain) was sequenced in a study of CD8 T cell repertoires and HIV-1 epitope variants (dated by TCRdb to the early 2020s). Turning to the overall study: In separate culture wells, T cells were stimulated with each of twenty-five peptides that represented autologous and known Gag and Nef epitope variants. Tested epitopes included three Gag epitope families and Nef HW9 and YT9. Control conditions included a CMV, EBV and flu peptide pool, the Ebola AY9 epitope as negative control, and a no-peptide well. T cells were enriched with the EasySep Human T Cell Enrichment Kit and co-cultured with equal numbers of autologous T cell-negative cells as antigen-presenting cells. The cultures were grown for 10 days in IMDM with gentamicin, and half of the media was changed on days 3 and 7 with IL-2, IL-7 and IL-15 added. A total of more than 70 T cell cultures were run, with each culture condition done in triplicate except for one peptide, which was done in duplicate. An aliquot of 1M T cells was saved as an uncultured baseline condition, separate from the 75 to 95 T cell cultures. The investigation overall reported the following: The study identified 8 or 9 antigen-specific TCR beta clonotypes, more than five of which appeared to be cross-reactive for autologous or known escape epitope variants. Only TCR beta chains were identified by the assay, and proliferation to antigen, not T cell function or cytokine profile, was indicated. A few clonotypes recognized the Nef KF9 family and one clonotype recognized the HW9 family, while no responses were seen to the TAALDMSHF plasma variant.

V and J lose 0 bases and 8 bases, and a span of 10 bases separates them. From its cysteine to its phenylalanine, the CDR3 spans 14 amino acids. Only the CDR3 DNA is retained, 42 bases long and in frame from the first base. The germline V gene (reference sequence) specifies LNHNV as CDR1 and YYDKDF as CDR2. The EasySep Human CD8+ T Cell Enrichment Kit was used on day 10 to isolate CD8+ T cells from every culture. Sequencing of TCR beta CDR3 regions was performed at survey depth on the immunoSEQ platform. The QIAamp DNA micro kit was used to extract genomic DNA from every cultured and uncultured CD8+ T cell population. Regarding the original processing steps: Any sample with under 5,000 productive reads was excluded, and this exclusion removed about 7% of the roughly 80 cultures stimulated with HIV peptides. Sequences were trimmed to CDR3 by a MANAFEST web app, and nonproductive sequences, CDR3s under 5 amino acids, and sequences not starting with C or ending with F/W were removed. For a clonotype to count as antigen-specific, the clonotype had to expand relative to the no-peptide control in at least 2 of 3 replicates at FDR 0.01, and only within one epitope family. A specific clonotype also had to show a frequency at least fivefold higher than in wells stimulated with peptides from other epitope families. The table comes from immuneACCESS by way of TCRdb, which keeps in-frame sequences with V and J called. Part of the clones is missing from these tables; in studies checked, under half for an unresolved V gene and the rest for unknown reasons. For V, J and clone size, that table is used; D and trimming come from the DNA. The sample table contains approximately 5,200 clones; only one count was recorded for around 66% of them. 35% to 50% of the sample is held by the ten biggest clonotypes.

This clone was counted only a few times. Its antigen remains undetermined. Base qualities are not recorded, but no much larger clone differs from it by a single base. The TCR comes from a male donor with HIV. The sequencing sample was made of cultured CD8+ T cells derived from PBMCs. The chain is made from TRBV15 and TRBJ1-4, with a tentative D gene TRBD1 over 6 matching bases. The sequenced DNA is TGTGCCACCAGCAGAGACAGGGGTGGGGAAAAACTGTTTTTT. Its amino acids are CATSRDRGGEKLFF.